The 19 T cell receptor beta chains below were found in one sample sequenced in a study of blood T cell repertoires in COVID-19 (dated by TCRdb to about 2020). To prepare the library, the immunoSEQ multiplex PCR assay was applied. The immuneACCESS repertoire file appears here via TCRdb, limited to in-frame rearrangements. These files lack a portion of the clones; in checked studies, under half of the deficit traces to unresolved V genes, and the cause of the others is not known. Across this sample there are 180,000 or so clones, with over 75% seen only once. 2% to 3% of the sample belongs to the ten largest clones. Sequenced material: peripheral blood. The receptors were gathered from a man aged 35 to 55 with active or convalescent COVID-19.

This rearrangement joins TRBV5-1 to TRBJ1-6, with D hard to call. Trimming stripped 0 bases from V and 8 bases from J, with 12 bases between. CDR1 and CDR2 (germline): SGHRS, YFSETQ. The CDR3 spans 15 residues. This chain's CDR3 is CASSLVQLRYSPLHF. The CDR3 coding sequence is TGCGCCAGCAGCTTGGTTCAACTAAGGTATTCACCCCTCCACTTT.

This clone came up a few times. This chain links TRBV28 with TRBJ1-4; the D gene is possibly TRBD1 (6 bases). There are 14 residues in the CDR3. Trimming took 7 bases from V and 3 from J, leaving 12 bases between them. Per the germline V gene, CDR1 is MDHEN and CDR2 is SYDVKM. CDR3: CASNKGGPNEKLFF. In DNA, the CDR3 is TGTGCCAGCAACAAAGGGGGTCCTAATGAAAAACTGTTTTTT.

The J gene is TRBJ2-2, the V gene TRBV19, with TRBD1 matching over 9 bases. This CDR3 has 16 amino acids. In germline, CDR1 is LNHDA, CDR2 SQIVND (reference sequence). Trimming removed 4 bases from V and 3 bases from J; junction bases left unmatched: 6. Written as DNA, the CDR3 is TGTGCCAGTAGTAATTGGGACAGGGATTACACCGGGGAGCTGTTTTTT. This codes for CASSNWDRDYTGELFF.

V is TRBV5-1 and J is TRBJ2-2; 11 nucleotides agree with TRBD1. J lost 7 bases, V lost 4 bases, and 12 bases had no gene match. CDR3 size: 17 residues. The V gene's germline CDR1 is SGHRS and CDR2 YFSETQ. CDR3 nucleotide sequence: TGCGCCAGCAGCCCAGCGCCGGGACAGGGGGATGGCGGGGAGCTGTTTTTT. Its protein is CASSPAPGQGDGGELFF. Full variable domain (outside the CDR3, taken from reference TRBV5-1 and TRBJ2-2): KAGVTQTPRYLIKTRGQQVTLSCSPISGHRSVSWYQQTPGQGLQFLFEYFSETQRNKGNFPGRFSGRQFSNSRSEMNVSTLELGDSALYLCASSPAPGQGDGGELFFGEGSRLTVL.

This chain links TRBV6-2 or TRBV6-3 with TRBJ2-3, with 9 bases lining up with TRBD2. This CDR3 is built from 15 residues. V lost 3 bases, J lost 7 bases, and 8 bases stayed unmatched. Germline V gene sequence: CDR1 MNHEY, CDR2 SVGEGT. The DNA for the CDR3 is TGTGCCAGCAGTTATAGTAGCGGGGGTGGGAATACGCAGTATTTT. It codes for CASSYSSGGGNTQYF.

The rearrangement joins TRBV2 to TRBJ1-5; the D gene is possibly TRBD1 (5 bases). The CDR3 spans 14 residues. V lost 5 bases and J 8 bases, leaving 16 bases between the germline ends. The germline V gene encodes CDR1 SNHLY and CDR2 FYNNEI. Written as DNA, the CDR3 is TGTGCCAGCAGTCCGGGACTGGACATCGAGCCCCAGCATTTT. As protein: CASSPGLDIEPQHF.

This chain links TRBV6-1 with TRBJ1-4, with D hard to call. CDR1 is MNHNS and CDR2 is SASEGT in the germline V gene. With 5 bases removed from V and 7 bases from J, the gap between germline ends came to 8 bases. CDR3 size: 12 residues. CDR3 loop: CASSRGAEKLFF. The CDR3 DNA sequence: TGTGCCAGCAGTCGTGGAGCTGAAAAACTGTTTTTT.

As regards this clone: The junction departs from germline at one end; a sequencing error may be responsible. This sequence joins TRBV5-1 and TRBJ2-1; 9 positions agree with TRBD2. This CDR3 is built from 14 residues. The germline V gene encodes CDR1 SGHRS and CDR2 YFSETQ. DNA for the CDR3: TGCGCCAACAGCCCCGGGACTAGCCACAATGAGCAGTTCTTC. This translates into CANSPGTSHNEQFF.

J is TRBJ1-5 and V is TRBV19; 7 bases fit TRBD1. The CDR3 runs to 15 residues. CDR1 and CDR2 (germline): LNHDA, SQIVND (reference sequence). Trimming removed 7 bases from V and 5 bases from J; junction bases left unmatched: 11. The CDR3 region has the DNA TGTGCCAGTAACACTTTACAGGGGATCGATCAGCCCCAGCATTTT. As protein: CASNTLQGIDQPQHF.

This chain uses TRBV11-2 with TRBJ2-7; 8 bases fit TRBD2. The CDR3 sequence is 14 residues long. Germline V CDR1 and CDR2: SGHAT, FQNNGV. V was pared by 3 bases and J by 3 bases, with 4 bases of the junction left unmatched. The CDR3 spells CASSLGSGGYEQYF. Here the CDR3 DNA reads TGTGCCAGCAGCTTGGGAAGCGGGGGCTACGAGCAGTACTTC.

The CDR3 bases are TGTGCCAGCAGTTTAATGAACAGGGGAGACAATCAGCCCCAGCATTTT. Amino acids: CASSLMNRGDNQPQHF. The rearrangement joins TRBV28 to TRBJ1-5; 7 bases are shared with TRBD1. V trimming: 2 bases; J trimming: 3 bases; junction bases outside the gene matches: 7. Per the germline V gene, CDR1 is MDHEN and CDR2 is SYDVKM. This CDR3 has 16 amino acids. Variable domain in full (rest from reference TRBV28 and TRBJ1-5): DVKVTQSSRYLVKRTGEKVFLECVQDMDHENMFWYRQDPGLGLRLIYFSYDVKMKEKGDIPEGYSVSREKKERFSLILESASTNQTSMYLCASSLMNRGDNQPQHFGDGTRLSIL.

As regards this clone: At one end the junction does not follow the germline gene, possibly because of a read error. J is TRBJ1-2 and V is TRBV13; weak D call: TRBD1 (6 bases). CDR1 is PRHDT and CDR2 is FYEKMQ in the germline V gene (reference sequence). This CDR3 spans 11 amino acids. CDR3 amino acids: CASSQGGVPIF. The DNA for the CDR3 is TGTGCCAGCAGCCAAGGGGGAGTTCCCATCTTC.

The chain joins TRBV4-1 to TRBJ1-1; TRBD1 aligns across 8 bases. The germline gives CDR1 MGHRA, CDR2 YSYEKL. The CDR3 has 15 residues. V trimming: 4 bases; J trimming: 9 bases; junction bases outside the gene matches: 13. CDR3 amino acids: CASSPIGIGQGKAFF. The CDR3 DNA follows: TGCGCCAGCAGCCCGATCGGGATCGGACAGGGAAAAGCTTTCTTT.

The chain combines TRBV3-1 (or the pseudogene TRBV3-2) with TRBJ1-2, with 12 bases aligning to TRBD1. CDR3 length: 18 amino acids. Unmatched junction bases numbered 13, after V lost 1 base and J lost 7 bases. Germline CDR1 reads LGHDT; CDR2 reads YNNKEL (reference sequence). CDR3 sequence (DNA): TGTGCCAGCAGCCAAGGACCGGGACAGGGGGCGCGGGACGGTGGCTACACCTTC. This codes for CASSQGPGQGARDGGYTF.

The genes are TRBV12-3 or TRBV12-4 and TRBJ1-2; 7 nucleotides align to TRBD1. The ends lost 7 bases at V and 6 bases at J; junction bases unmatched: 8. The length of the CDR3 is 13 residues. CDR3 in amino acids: CASTQTGLHGYTF. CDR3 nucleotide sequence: TGTGCCAGCACCCAGACAGGGCTACATGGCTACACCTTC.

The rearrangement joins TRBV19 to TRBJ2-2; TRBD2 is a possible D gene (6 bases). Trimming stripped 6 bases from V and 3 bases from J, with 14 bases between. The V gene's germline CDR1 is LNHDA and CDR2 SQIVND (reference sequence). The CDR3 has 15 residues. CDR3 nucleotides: TGTGCCAGTAGCCAGCAGCGGGTACACACCGGGGAGCTGTTTTTT. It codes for CASSQQRVHTGELFF.

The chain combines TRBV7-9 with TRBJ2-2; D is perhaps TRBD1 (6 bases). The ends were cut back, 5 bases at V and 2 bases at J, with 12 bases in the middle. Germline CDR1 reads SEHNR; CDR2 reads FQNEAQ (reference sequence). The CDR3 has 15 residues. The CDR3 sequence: CASSPMTGNTGELFF. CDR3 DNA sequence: TGTGCCAGCAGCCCTATGACAGGAAACACCGGGGAGCTGTTTTTT. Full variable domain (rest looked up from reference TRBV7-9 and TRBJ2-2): DTGVSQNPRHKITKRGQNVTFRCDPISEHNRLYWYRQTLGQGPEFLTYFQNEAQLEKSRLLSDRFSAERPKGSFSTLEIQRTEQGDSAMYLCASSPMTGNTGELFFGEGSRLTVL.

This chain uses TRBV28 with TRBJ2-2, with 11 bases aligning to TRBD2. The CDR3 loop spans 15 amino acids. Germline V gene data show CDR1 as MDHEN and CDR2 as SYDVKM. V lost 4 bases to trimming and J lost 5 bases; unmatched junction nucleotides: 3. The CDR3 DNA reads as TGTGCCAGCAGTTCTCGACTAGCGGGGACCGGGGAGCTGTTTTTT. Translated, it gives CASSSRLAGTGELFF.

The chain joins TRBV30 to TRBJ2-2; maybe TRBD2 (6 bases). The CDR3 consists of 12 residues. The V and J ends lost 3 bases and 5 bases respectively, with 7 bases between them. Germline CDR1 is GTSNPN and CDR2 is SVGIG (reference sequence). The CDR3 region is CAWRRGTGELFF. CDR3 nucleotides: TGTGCCTGGAGACGGGGGACCGGGGAGCTGTTTTTT.